The T cell receptor (beta chain) under discussion was sequenced for a study of monozygotic twins with inflammatory bowel disease. CDR3 length equals 15 residues. The germline gives CDR1 DFQATT, CDR2 SNEGSKA (reference sequence). cDNA encoding TCRalpha and TCRbeta underwent two nested PCRs of roughly 15 and 9 cycles, each of which was followed by bead purification. Following a re-call of the 5' RACE reads, TCRdb has one entry per CDR3 protein and lacks DNA. Its table lists fewer than 550,000 distinct CDR3 sequences. Remarks on this clonotype: Its cognate antigen is unknown.

Study-wide points: Relative clonotype sharing with others was diminished in IBD patients versus healthy twins, particularly with disease activity. It was observed that concordant and discordant twins did not differ in repertoire similarity, possibly given limited power.

The V and J genes are TRBV20-1 and TRBJ1-2; TCRdb's D call, TRBD1, is unchecked because there is no DNA. Sample: blood. This TCR was sampled from a human donor with ulcerative colitis or Crohn's disease, or a healthy co-twin of an affected twin (not recorded which). Here the CDR3 reads CSARAGGLLNYGYTF.